This entry describes one T cell receptor beta chain. This record belongs to a study of T cell responses to AZD1222 COVID-19 vaccine. Using immunoSEQ multiplex PCR, the repertoire was profiled, and TCRdb retains in-frame clones only, with some absent. The sample lists 170,000 or so clones, about nine tenths seen once, with roughly 1.6% in the top ten. The source of this sequence is an adult in good health. The material sequenced was peripheral blood, taken on day 0 of AZD1222 vaccination.

The DNA for the CDR3 is TGTGCCAGCAGCTTGCCAAAAGCCTCTTTCTATGGCTACACCTTC. It specifies CASSLPKASFYGYTF. The chain joins TRBV5-4 to TRBJ1-2; unclear D gene. Trimming cost V 1 base and J 4 bases, with 14 bases left between them. CDR3 length equals 15 residues. CDR1 is SGHNT, CDR2 YYREEE, per germline (reference sequence). Full variable domain (remainder filled in from reference TRBV5-4 and TRBJ1-2): ETGVTQSPTHLIKTRGQQVTLRCSSQSGHNTVSWYQQALGQGPQFIFQYYREEENGRGNFPPRFSGLQFPNYSSELNVNALELDDSALYLCASSLPKASFYGYTFGSGTRLTVV.